This T cell receptor (beta chain) appears in the sequencing data of a study of blood T cell repertoires in COVID-19. This CDR3 has 15 amino acids. Trimming removed 2 bases from V and 6 bases from J, with 14 bases in between. Looked up from germline, CDR1 is MDHEN and CDR2 is SYDVKM. Authors' data handling: Estimation of nucleated cell counts relied on the amplification of reference gene primers. TCRdb keeps only in-frame clones here, not all; method: immunoSEQ multiplex PCR. That table is the source of V, J and clone size, and D and trimming were worked out from the DNA. The sample carries approximately 110,000 clones, 65% to 80% recorded once.

This chain joins TRBV28 and TRBJ1-5, with a possible D match to TRBD1 (6 bases). The sequencing input was peripheral blood. The origin of this receptor is a woman in her seventies with acute or convalescent COVID-19. This CDR3 is CASSLPRTTGQPQHF. The CDR3 DNA reads as TGTGCCAGCAGTTTACCACGAACGACAGGTCAGCCCCAGCATTTT. Looking up the rest from reference TRBV28 and TRBJ1-5 gives the full variable domain: DVKVTQSSRYLVKRTGEKVFLECVQDMDHENMFWYRQDPGLGLRLIYFSYDVKMKEKGDIPEGYSVSREKKERFSLILESASTNQTSMYLCASSLPRTTGQPQHFGDGTRLSIL.